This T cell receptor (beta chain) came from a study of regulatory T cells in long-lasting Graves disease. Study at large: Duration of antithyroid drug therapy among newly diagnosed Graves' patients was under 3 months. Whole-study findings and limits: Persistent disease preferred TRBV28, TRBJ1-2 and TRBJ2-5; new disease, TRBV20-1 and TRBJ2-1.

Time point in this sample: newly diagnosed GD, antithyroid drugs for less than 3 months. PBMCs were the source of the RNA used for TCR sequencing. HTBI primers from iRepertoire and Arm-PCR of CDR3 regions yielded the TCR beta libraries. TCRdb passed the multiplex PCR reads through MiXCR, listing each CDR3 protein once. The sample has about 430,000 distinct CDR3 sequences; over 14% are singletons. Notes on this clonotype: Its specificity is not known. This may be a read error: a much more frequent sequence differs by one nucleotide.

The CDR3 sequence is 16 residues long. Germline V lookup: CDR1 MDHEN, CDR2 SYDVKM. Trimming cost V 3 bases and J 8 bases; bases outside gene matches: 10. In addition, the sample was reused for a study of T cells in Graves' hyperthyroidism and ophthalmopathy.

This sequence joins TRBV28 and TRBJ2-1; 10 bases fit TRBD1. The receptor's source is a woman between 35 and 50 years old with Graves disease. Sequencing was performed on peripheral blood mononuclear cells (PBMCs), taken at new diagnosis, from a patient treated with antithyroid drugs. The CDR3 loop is CASSFPGTGAHDEQFF. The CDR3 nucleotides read TGTGCCAGCAGTTTTCCCGGGACAGGGGCGCACGATGAGCAGTTCTTC.